These T cell receptor beta chains were read from a single sample in a study of T cells in localized non-small cell lung cancer. Clones were sequenced by immunoSEQ multiplex PCR, and TCRdb holds only the in-frame ones, with some missing. This sample has some 90,000 clones, with 87% found just once. The sample in question was peripheral blood, obtained before any cancer treatment. The receptor source for this set is a man aged 40 to 69 with stage I squamous cell lung carcinoma. CDR3s include the opening cysteine and the closing phenylalanine or tryptophan. Each record gives: D gene, J gene, V gene, clone size, CDR3 protein, CDR3 DNA. D genes are given only for firm matches. Some rows mark clone size as missing; the rest say once, few, many or name a class of expanded clone.

D gene: TRBD1; J gene: TRBJ1-2; V gene: TRBV6-5; clone size: -; CDR3 protein: CASGRQGNYGYTF; CDR3 DNA: TGTGCCAGCGGGAGACAGGGCAACTATGGCTACACCTTC
D gene: -; J gene: TRBJ2-1; V gene: TRBV5-5; clone size: -; CDR3 protein: CASSLGQGDYNEQFF; CDR3 DNA: TGTGCCAGCAGCTTGGGGCAGGGAGATTACAATGAGCAGTTCTTC
D gene: -; J gene: TRBJ1-5; V gene: TRBV27; clone size: -; CDR3 protein: CASSFGGINQPQHF; CDR3 DNA: TGTGCCAGCAGTTTTGGGGGGATTAATCAGCCCCAGCATTTT
D gene: TRBD1; J gene: TRBJ1-2; V gene: TRBV29-1; clone size: -; CDR3 protein: CSVHLTGTENYTF; CDR3 DNA: TGCAGCGTCCATCTAACCGGGACAGAGAACTACACCTTC
D gene: -; J gene: TRBJ2-3; V gene: TRBV4-3; clone size: -; CDR3 protein: CASSQDRTTSTDTQYF; CDR3 DNA: TGCGCCAGCAGCCAAGATAGGACAACTAGCACAGATACGCAGTATTTT
D gene: TRBD1; J gene: TRBJ2-2; V gene: TRBV7-7; clone size: -; CDR3 protein: CASSPRRTGHGTGELFF; CDR3 DNA: TGTGCCAGCAGCCCCCGTCGGACAGGCCACGGGACCGGGGAGCTGTTTTTT
D gene: -; J gene: TRBJ2-7; V gene: TRBV28; clone size: -; CDR3 protein: CASKQGGSYEQYF; CDR3 DNA: TGTGCCAGCAAACAAGGCGGCTCCTACGAGCAGTACTTC
D gene: -; J gene: TRBJ1-2; V gene: TRBV19; clone size: -; CDR3 protein: CASTRDGANYGYTF; CDR3 DNA: TGTGCCAGTACCCGGGACGGAGCTAACTATGGCTACACCTTC
D gene: TRBD2; J gene: TRBJ2-3; V gene: TRBV18; clone size: -; CDR3 protein: CASSPLLIPSGGPRTDTQYF; CDR3 DNA: TGTGCCAGCTCACCTCTCCTCATTCCTAGCGGGGGACCTCGCACAGATACGCAGTATTTT
D gene: -; J gene: TRBJ1-2; V gene: TRBV5-1; clone size: -; CDR3 protein: CASTSSVGYGYTF; CDR3 DNA: TGCGCCAGCACCTCTTCGGTGGGGTATGGCTACACCTTC
D gene: TRBD1; J gene: TRBJ2-7; V gene: TRBV6-5; clone size: -; CDR3 protein: CASSRPGQTYEQYF; CDR3 DNA: TGTGCCAGCAGTCGACCGGGACAGACCTACGAGCAGTACTTC
D gene: -; J gene: TRBJ1-2; V gene: TRBV13; clone size: once; CDR3 protein: CASSPAGRRNYGYTF; CDR3 DNA: TGTGCCAGCAGCCCCGCAGGGAGGAGGAACTATGGCTACACCTTC
D gene: -; J gene: TRBJ2-7; V gene: TRBV18; clone size: -; CDR3 protein: CASSAHRAPPTYEQYF; CDR3 DNA: TGTGCCAGCTCAGCCCACAGGGCCCCCCCTACCTACGAGCAGTACTTC
D gene: TRBD1; J gene: TRBJ1-2; V gene: TRBV4-3; clone size: -; CDR3 protein: CASSQPGTGGYYGYTF; CDR3 DNA: TGCGCCAGCAGCCAACCCGGGACAGGGGGGTACTATGGCTACACCTTC
D gene: -; J gene: TRBJ2-5; V gene: TRBV2; clone size: -; CDR3 protein: CASGGQGKETQYF; CDR3 DNA: TGTGCCAGCGGGGGGCAGGGAAAAGAGACCCAGTACTTC
D gene: -; J gene: TRBJ1-5; V gene: TRBV11-2; clone size: -; CDR3 protein: CASSGKERNYQPQHF; CDR3 DNA: TGTGCCAGCAGCGGAAAAGAGAGGAACTATCAGCCCCAGCATTTT
D gene: -; J gene: TRBJ2-2; V gene: TRBV7-9; clone size: -; CDR3 protein: CASSIPGTTNTGELFF; CDR3 DNA: TGTGCCAGCAGCATTCCCGGGACAACGAACACCGGGGAGCTGTTTTTT
D gene: TRBD2; J gene: TRBJ2-1; V gene: TRBV6-6; clone size: -; CDR3 protein: CASSQAGTDEQFF; CDR3 DNA: TGTGCCAGCAGTCAAGCGGGGACCGATGAGCAGTTCTTC
D gene: -; J gene: TRBJ1-1; V gene: TRBV2; clone size: -; CDR3 protein: CASTWPGMNTEAFF; CDR3 DNA: TGTGCCAGCACCTGGCCAGGGATGAACACTGAAGCTTTCTTT
D gene: -; J gene: TRBJ1-2; V gene: TRBV6-5; clone size: -; CDR3 protein: CASSYSNYGYTF; CDR3 DNA: TGTGCCAGCAGTTACTCGAACTATGGCTACACCTTC
D gene: -; J gene: TRBJ2-2; V gene: TRBV5-1; clone size: -; CDR3 protein: CASSLVGLNTGELFF; CDR3 DNA: TGCGCCAGCAGCTTAGTGGGGTTAAACACCGGGGAGCTGTTTTTT
D gene: TRBD1; J gene: TRBJ2-3; V gene: TRBV6-1; clone size: -; CDR3 protein: CASSRGQGVPDTQYF; CDR3 DNA: TGTGCCAGCAGTAGGGGACAGGGGGTTCCAGATACGCAGTATTTT
D gene: -; J gene: TRBJ1-4; V gene: TRBV19; clone size: few; CDR3 protein: CASSSGLAEYEKLFF; CDR3 DNA: TGTGCCAGTAGTAGCGGACTGGCGGAGTACGAAAAACTGTTTTTT
D gene: -; J gene: TRBJ1-6; V gene: TRBV18; clone size: -; CDR3 protein: CASSPVSSYNSPLHF; CDR3 DNA: TGTGCCAGCTCTCCTGTAAGCTCCTATAATTCACCCCTCCACTTT
D gene: -; J gene: TRBJ1-1; V gene: TRBV29-1; clone size: -; CDR3 protein: CSVRRLNTEAFF; CDR3 DNA: TGCAGCGTTCGAAGATTGAACACTGAAGCTTTCTTT
D gene: -; J gene: TRBJ1-5; V gene: TRBV29-1; clone size: once; CDR3 protein: CSVQAGIRQPQHF; CDR3 DNA: TGCAGCGTTCAGGCAGGGATTCGTCAGCCCCAGCATTTT
D gene: -; J gene: TRBJ1-5; V gene: TRBV5-6; clone size: -; CDR3 protein: CASSLGRLDADSQSQHF; CDR3 DNA: TGTGCCAGCAGCTTGGGGCGATTGGATGCCGATTCCCAGTCCCAGCATTTT
D gene: -; J gene: TRBJ1-2; V gene: TRBV10-3; clone size: -; CDR3 protein: CASLGGRTSGYTF; CDR3 DNA: TGTGCCTCGCTGGGGGGGAGGACATCGGGCTACACCTTC
D gene: TRBD1; J gene: TRBJ2-1; V gene: TRBV5-1; clone size: -; CDR3 protein: CASSLGDSYNEQFF; CDR3 DNA: TGCGCCAGCAGCTTGGGGGACAGTTACAATGAGCAGTTCTTC
D gene: -; J gene: TRBJ2-3; V gene: TRBV10-1; clone size: -; CDR3 protein: CASFSTDTQYF; CDR3 DNA: TGCGCCAGCTTTAGCACAGATACGCAGTATTTT
D gene: -; J gene: TRBJ2-1; V gene: TRBV6-1; clone size: -; CDR3 protein: CASTGRGSGNEQFF; CDR3 DNA: TGTGCCAGCACGGGGCGGGGAAGTGGCAATGAGCAGTTCTTC
D gene: TRBD1; J gene: TRBJ2-3; V gene: TRBV7-2; clone size: -; CDR3 protein: CASSFRDRELDTQYF; CDR3 DNA: TGTGCCAGCAGCTTCCGGGACAGGGAGTTAGATACGCAGTATTTT
D gene: -; J gene: TRBJ2-3; V gene: TRBV2; clone size: -; CDR3 protein: CASSVFSRTSTDTQYF; CDR3 DNA: TGTGCCAGCAGTGTCTTTTCCAGGACTAGCACAGATACGCAGTATTTT
D gene: -; J gene: TRBJ1-2; V gene: TRBV5-1; clone size: -; CDR3 protein: CASSRDGNYGYTF; CDR3 DNA: TGCGCCAGCAGCCGGGACGGGAACTATGGCTACACCTTC
D gene: TRBD1; J gene: TRBJ1-1; V gene: TRBV5-1; clone size: -; CDR3 protein: CASSLTGGTEAFF; CDR3 DNA: TGCGCCAGCAGCTTGACAGGGGGCACTGAAGCTTTCTTT
D gene: TRBD2; J gene: TRBJ2-2; V gene: TRBV30; clone size: -; CDR3 protein: CAWSVIALAGPQNTGELFF; CDR3 DNA: TGTGCCTGGAGTGTAATCGCACTAGCGGGGCCGCAAAACACCGGGGAGCTGTTTTTT
D gene: TRBD2; J gene: TRBJ2-7; V gene: TRBV6-5; clone size: -; CDR3 protein: CASSSLAGDYEQYF; CDR3 DNA: TGTGCCAGCAGTTCTTTAGCGGGGGACTACGAGCAGTACTTC
D gene: -; J gene: TRBJ2-7; V gene: TRBV20-1; clone size: -; CDR3 protein: CSGRGGHEQYF; CDR3 DNA: TGCAGTGGTAGGGGGGGCCACGAGCAGTACTTC
D gene: -; J gene: TRBJ2-7; V gene: TRBV19; clone size: -; CDR3 protein: CASGVGDTYEQYF; CDR3 DNA: TGTGCCAGTGGGGTTGGGGACACCTACGAGCAGTACTTC
D gene: -; J gene: TRBJ1-2; V gene: TRBV28; clone size: -; CDR3 protein: CASSLSPNYGYTF; CDR3 DNA: TGTGCCAGCAGTTTATCTCCTAACTATGGCTACACCTTC
D gene: -; J gene: TRBJ1-6; V gene: TRBV6-1; clone size: few; CDR3 protein: CASSWSNSKNSPLHF; CDR3 DNA: TGTGCCAGCAGTTGGAGTAACAGCAAGAATTCACCCCTCCACTTT
D gene: -; J gene: TRBJ1-5; V gene: TRBV18; clone size: -; CDR3 protein: CASSLGTESNQPQHF; CDR3 DNA: TGTGCCAGCTCACTAGGGACGGAGAGCAATCAGCCCCAGCATTTT
D gene: TRBD1; J gene: TRBJ2-1; V gene: TRBV11-2; clone size: -; CDR3 protein: CASSLDRTGVNEQFF; CDR3 DNA: TGTGCCAGCAGCTTAGATAGGACAGGGGTCAATGAGCAGTTCTTC
D gene: -; J gene: TRBJ1-1; V gene: TRBV28; clone size: -; CDR3 protein: CASSHDTPEAFF; CDR3 DNA: TGTGCCAGCAGTCATGACACTCCCGAAGCTTTCTTT
D gene: TRBD2; J gene: TRBJ2-3; V gene: TRBV7-7; clone size: once; CDR3 protein: CASSSGLAVGADTQYF; CDR3 DNA: TGTGCCAGCAGCTCGGGACTAGCGGTAGGGGCAGATACGCAGTATTTT
D gene: -; J gene: TRBJ1-1; V gene: TRBV18; clone size: -; CDR3 protein: CASTKQLGDNTEAFF; CDR3 DNA: TGTGCCAGCACCAAACAACTCGGGGACAACACTGAAGCTTTCTTT
D gene: TRBD2; J gene: TRBJ2-3; V gene: TRBV28; clone size: -; CDR3 protein: CASSNGGGADTQYF; CDR3 DNA: TGTGCCAGCAGTAACGGCGGGGGAGCAGATACGCAGTATTTT
D gene: -; J gene: TRBJ2-5; V gene: TRBV7-2; clone size: -; CDR3 protein: CASSLVPSPQETQYF; CDR3 DNA: TGTGCCAGCAGCTTAGTTCCGTCCCCCCAAGAGACCCAGTACTTC
D gene: TRBD1; J gene: TRBJ1-1; V gene: TRBV10-3; clone size: -; CDR3 protein: CAINRQGLNTEAFF; CDR3 DNA: TGTGCCATCAATCGACAGGGTTTGAACACTGAAGCTTTCTTT